Listed below are T cell receptor beta chains from one sample, sequenced in a study of blood T cell repertoires in COVID-19. Profiled with immunoSEQ multiplex PCR; TCRdb holds only in-frame clones, not every one. The table lists 52,000 or so clones, roughly 90% of them singletons. The sample was peripheral blood. These receptors were collected from a man aged 50 or older with acute or convalescent COVID-19. CDR3s include the opening cysteine and the closing phenylalanine or tryptophan. D genes are given only for firm matches. Size tells how often a clone was seen (once, few, many) or the class of an expanded clone, and some rows leave it out.

CDR3nt: TGTGCCAGCAGCAAAGGATACAGGGCGGCCACCGGGGAGCTGTTTTTT
CDR3aa: CASSKGYRAATGELFF
d_gene: .
j_gene: TRBJ2-2
v_gene: TRBV21-1
abundance: .

CDR3nt: TGTGCCAGCAGTTATAAGGGGTCAAACACTGAAGCTTTCTTT
CDR3aa: CASSYKGSNTEAFF
d_gene: .
j_gene: TRBJ1-1
v_gene: TRBV6-5
abundance: .

CDR3nt: TGTGCCAGCAGCCCGGGGACAGGGCGTGGCTACACCTTC
CDR3aa: CASSPGTGRGYTF
d_gene: TRBD1
j_gene: TRBJ1-2
v_gene: TRBV14
abundance: .

CDR3nt: TGTGCCAGCAGTTCTGGGACAGGGGACGAGCAGTACTTC
CDR3aa: CASSSGTGDEQYF
d_gene: TRBD1
j_gene: TRBJ2-7
v_gene: TRBV2
abundance: once

CDR3nt: TGTGCCATTTCCGGGACTAGTTACGAGCAGTACTTC
CDR3aa: CAISGTSYEQYF
d_gene: TRBD2
j_gene: TRBJ2-7
v_gene: TRBV6-5
abundance: .

CDR3nt: TGTGCCAGCAGCCGAACCGGGACAGGCAACAATGAGCAGTTCTTC
CDR3aa: CASSRTGTGNNEQFF
d_gene: TRBD1
j_gene: TRBJ2-1
v_gene: TRBV3-1/TRBV3-2
abundance: .

CDR3nt: TGTGCCAGCAGGACTGACCGATGGGAGACTGAAGCTTTCTTT
CDR3aa: CASRTDRWETEAFF
d_gene: .
j_gene: TRBJ1-1
v_gene: TRBV7-9
abundance: .

CDR3nt: TGTGCCAGCAGCGGAGGACTTTACTCCTACGAGCAGTACTTC
CDR3aa: CASSGGLYSYEQYF
d_gene: .
j_gene: TRBJ2-7
v_gene: TRBV7-6
abundance: .

CDR3nt: TGTGCCAGCAGCCCCCCCGGAGCGGGATACAATGAGCAGTTCTTC
CDR3aa: CASSPPGAGYNEQFF
d_gene: TRBD2
j_gene: TRBJ2-1
v_gene: TRBV7-8
abundance: .

CDR3nt: TGTGCCAGCAGTGAGGACAGGGGAAAAGGCGAGCAGTACTTC
CDR3aa: CASSEDRGKGEQYF
d_gene: TRBD1
j_gene: TRBJ2-7
v_gene: TRBV25-1
abundance: .

CDR3nt: TGTGCCAGCTCCCGACAGGGTGCCGGGACAGATACGCAGTATTTT
CDR3aa: CASSRQGAGTDTQYF
d_gene: TRBD1
j_gene: TRBJ2-3
v_gene: TRBV18
abundance: .

CDR3nt: TGCGCCAGCAGCTTGGGATCAGGGGAGCCTAACTATGGCTACACCTTC
CDR3aa: CASSLGSGEPNYGYTF
d_gene: .
j_gene: TRBJ1-2
v_gene: TRBV5-1
abundance: .

CDR3nt: TGTGCCAGGGAGACAGGGGCGGACGAGCAGTACTTC
CDR3aa: CARETGADEQYF
d_gene: .
j_gene: TRBJ2-7
v_gene: TRBV21-1
abundance: .

CDR3nt: TGTGCCAGCCATCAAACTAGCGGGAGTCACCACGAGCAGTACTTC
CDR3aa: CASHQTSGSHHEQYF
d_gene: TRBD2
j_gene: TRBJ2-7
v_gene: TRBV2
abundance: .

CDR3nt: TGTGCCAGCAGTCCTGACAGGGGTTACCATGAGCAGTTCTTC
CDR3aa: CASSPDRGYHEQFF
d_gene: TRBD1
j_gene: TRBJ2-1
v_gene: TRBV3-1/TRBV3-2
abundance: .

CDR3nt: TGTGCCAGCAGCGCCTTACACGGGAGGGACAGGGGCCTCTACGAGCAGTACTTC
CDR3aa: CASSALHGRDRGLYEQYF
d_gene: TRBD1
j_gene: TRBJ2-7
v_gene: TRBV9
abundance: .

CDR3nt: TGTGCCAGCAGTGAAAGGGGACTAGCGAACCAAGAGACCCAGTACTTC
CDR3aa: CASSERGLANQETQYF
d_gene: TRBD2
j_gene: TRBJ2-5
v_gene: TRBV25-1
abundance: medium-sized

CDR3nt: TGTGCCAGCAGTTATCCCGGGACTAGCGATTACAATGAGCAGTTCTTC
CDR3aa: CASSYPGTSDYNEQFF
d_gene: TRBD2
j_gene: TRBJ2-1
v_gene: TRBV6-6
abundance: .

CDR3nt: TGCGCCAGCAGTGAAACAGGGAGATACTATGGCTACACCTTC
CDR3aa: CASSETGRYYGYTF
d_gene: .
j_gene: TRBJ1-2
v_gene: TRBV10-2
abundance: .

CDR3nt: TGCGCCAGCAGTCCCGAAGCCCGTCGTTCCCGAGCCAATGAGCAGTTCTTC
CDR3aa: CASSPEARRSRANEQFF
d_gene: .
j_gene: TRBJ2-1
v_gene: TRBV23-1
abundance: once

CDR3nt: TGTGCCATCAGGGGACAGGGCCTAAAAGAACAAAGGGACAGACAGTTTTGTTCCGGGGAGCTGTTTTTT
CDR3aa: CAIRGQGLKEQRDRQFCSGELFF
d_gene: TRBD1
j_gene: TRBJ2-2
v_gene: TRBV10-3
abundance: .

CDR3nt: TGTGCCAGCAGTCAAACAGGGTTGGAGACCCAGTACTTC
CDR3aa: CASSQTGLETQYF
d_gene: .
j_gene: TRBJ2-5
v_gene: TRBV28
abundance: .

CDR3nt: TGTGCCAGCAGCGTAGGGGGAGGGGGGAACACTGAAGCTTTCTTT
CDR3aa: CASSVGGGGNTEAFF
d_gene: .
j_gene: TRBJ1-1
v_gene: TRBV9
abundance: .

CDR3nt: TGTGCCAGCAGTTACGGAGCGGGAGGTTACACCGGGGAGCTGTTTTTT
CDR3aa: CASSYGAGGYTGELFF
d_gene: TRBD2
j_gene: TRBJ2-2
v_gene: TRBV6-5
abundance: .

CDR3nt: TGTGCCAGCAGTGAGTACGCCGGGACAGCTCCGGATACGCAGTATTTT
CDR3aa: CASSEYAGTAPDTQYF
d_gene: TRBD1
j_gene: TRBJ2-3
v_gene: TRBV6-4
abundance: .

CDR3nt: TGTGCCAGCAGCCAGGGTGGGAGGAGCAATGAGCAGTTCTTC
CDR3aa: CASSQGGRSNEQFF
d_gene: .
j_gene: TRBJ2-1
v_gene: TRBV3-1/TRBV3-2
abundance: .

CDR3nt: TGTGCCACCAGTGATAGCGGGAACGCTGAGCAGTTCTTC
CDR3aa: CATSDSGNAEQFF
d_gene: TRBD2
j_gene: TRBJ2-1
v_gene: TRBV24-1
abundance: .

CDR3nt: TGTGCCAGCAGAGGGACAGCCCGCACAGATACGCAGTATTTT
CDR3aa: CASRGTARTDTQYF
d_gene: TRBD1
j_gene: TRBJ2-3
v_gene: TRBV27
abundance: once

CDR3nt: TGTGCCAGCAGCTTGGTGGGGGCCTCCTACGAGCAGTACTTC
CDR3aa: CASSLVGASYEQYF
d_gene: .
j_gene: TRBJ2-7
v_gene: TRBV5-5
abundance: .

CDR3nt: TGCGCCAGCAGCAATAATGCGGACAGGCTTAATGAAAAACTGTTTTTT
CDR3aa: CASSNNADRLNEKLFF
d_gene: TRBD1
j_gene: TRBJ1-4
v_gene: TRBV5-1
abundance: .

CDR3nt: TGTGCCACCAGTGACGCGGGACGCGTCTCCTACAATGAGCAGTTCTTC
CDR3aa: CATSDAGRVSYNEQFF
d_gene: .
j_gene: TRBJ2-1
v_gene: TRBV24-1
abundance: few

CDR3nt: TGTGCCAGCAGCTTGATAACGGCAGGAAACTACGAGCAGTACTTC
CDR3aa: CASSLITAGNYEQYF
d_gene: .
j_gene: TRBJ2-7
v_gene: TRBV5-8
abundance: .

CDR3nt: TGTGCCAGTAGTTCCTGGAGGGGGCACTCTGGAAACACCATATATTTT
CDR3aa: CASSSWRGHSGNTIYF
d_gene: TRBD1
j_gene: TRBJ1-3
v_gene: TRBV19
abundance: few

CDR3nt: TGTGCCATCAGTGCGGGACAGAACACTGAAGCTTTCTTT
CDR3aa: CAISAGQNTEAFF
d_gene: .
j_gene: TRBJ1-1
v_gene: TRBV10-3
abundance: few

CDR3nt: TGTGCCAGCAGCCCCCGGGACAGGGATTCTTCTGAAGCTTTCTTT
CDR3aa: CASSPRDRDSSEAFF
d_gene: TRBD1
j_gene: TRBJ1-1
v_gene: TRBV7-9
abundance: .

CDR3nt: TGTGCCAGCAGCGACCAGGGGTGGGGTTCACCCCTCCACTTT
CDR3aa: CASSDQGWGSPLHF
d_gene: .
j_gene: TRBJ1-6
v_gene: TRBV9
abundance: .

CDR3nt: TGTGCCATCAGTGAGAGGGTGACTACATCCACTGAAGCTTTCTTT
CDR3aa: CAISERVTTSTEAFF
d_gene: .
j_gene: TRBJ1-1
v_gene: TRBV10-3
abundance: .

CDR3nt: TGTGCCAGCAGCCTCGCAGGGGGCGACTATGGCTACACCTTC
CDR3aa: CASSLAGGDYGYTF
d_gene: TRBD1
j_gene: TRBJ1-2
v_gene: TRBV9
abundance: few

CDR3nt: TGTGCCAGCAGAGGGGACAGCTACGAGCAGTACTTC
CDR3aa: CASRGDSYEQYF
d_gene: TRBD1
j_gene: TRBJ2-7
v_gene: TRBV2
abundance: .

CDR3nt: TGTGCCAGCAGTGGGACAGGGGCGGTAGGTGAAAAACTGTTTTTT
CDR3aa: CASSGTGAVGEKLFF
d_gene: TRBD1
j_gene: TRBJ1-4
v_gene: TRBV2
abundance: .

CDR3nt: TGTGCCAGCAGTTACCTAGGACTACCCTACGAGCAGTACTTC
CDR3aa: CASSYLGLPYEQYF
d_gene: .
j_gene: TRBJ2-7
v_gene: TRBV6-5
abundance: .

CDR3nt: TGTGCCAGTAGTATAGAGGGCAGCTCCTATAATTCACCCCTCCACTTT
CDR3aa: CASSIEGSSYNSPLHF
d_gene: .
j_gene: TRBJ1-6
v_gene: TRBV19
abundance: .

CDR3nt: TGTGCCAGCAGTGAATTCATAGGACTAGCGGGTACAGATACGCAGTATTTT
CDR3aa: CASSEFIGLAGTDTQYF
d_gene: TRBD2
j_gene: TRBJ2-3
v_gene: TRBV25-1
abundance: .

CDR3nt: TGTGCCAGCAGTAAGACAGGGGTCCTAGAAAAACTGTTTTTT
CDR3aa: CASSKTGVLEKLFF
d_gene: TRBD1
j_gene: TRBJ1-4
v_gene: TRBV28
abundance: .

CDR3nt: TGTGCCTGGAGTGTACAAGGGACAGGGGCTTTGTTTGGCTACACCTTC
CDR3aa: CAWSVQGTGALFGYTF
d_gene: TRBD1
j_gene: TRBJ1-2
v_gene: TRBV30
abundance: .

CDR3nt: TGTGCCAGCTCACCAGTCGGACAGGGCGAGCAGTACTTC
CDR3aa: CASSPVGQGEQYF
d_gene: TRBD1
j_gene: TRBJ2-7
v_gene: TRBV18
abundance: .

CDR3nt: TGTGCCAGCAAGCGGAGCTCCTACAATGAGCAGTTCTTC
CDR3aa: CASKRSSYNEQFF
d_gene: .
j_gene: TRBJ2-1
v_gene: TRBV12-3/TRBV12-4
abundance: once

CDR3nt: TGTGCCAGCAGTTACCGAGAGGGCGCTACTGAAGCTTTCTTT
CDR3aa: CASSYREGATEAFF
d_gene: .
j_gene: TRBJ1-1
v_gene: TRBV6-6
abundance: .

CDR3nt: TGTGCCAGCAGTGAATCTAGCGACACAGATACGCAGTATTTT
CDR3aa: CASSESSDTDTQYF
d_gene: .
j_gene: TRBJ2-3
v_gene: TRBV6-1
abundance: .

CDR3nt: TGTGCCAGTAGTACCGGGGTGGGAATTAAAGAGACCCAGTACTTC
CDR3aa: CASSTGVGIKETQYF
d_gene: .
j_gene: TRBJ2-5
v_gene: TRBV19
abundance: .

CDR3nt: TGTGCCACCAGTGGTTCGACTAGCTACAATGAGCAGTTCTTC
CDR3aa: CATSGSTSYNEQFF
d_gene: .
j_gene: TRBJ2-1
v_gene: TRBV24-1
abundance: .

CDR3nt: TGTGCCAGCAGCTGGGGACAGGGGGAATACAATGAGCAGTTCTTC
CDR3aa: CASSWGQGEYNEQFF
d_gene: TRBD1
j_gene: TRBJ2-1
v_gene: TRBV7-2
abundance: .

CDR3nt: TGTGCCAGCTCACCCACGGACAGTTCTTATGGCTACACCTTC
CDR3aa: CASSPTDSSYGYTF
d_gene: .
j_gene: TRBJ1-2
v_gene: TRBV18
abundance: .

CDR3nt: TGCGCCAGCAGTGAGTCGCGGGACAGATTCTACAATGAGCAGTTCTTC
CDR3aa: CASSESRDRFYNEQFF
d_gene: .
j_gene: TRBJ2-1
v_gene: TRBV10-2
abundance: .

CDR3nt: TGCGCCAGCAGCTGGGGCCTGACGAACACTGAAGCTTTCTTT
CDR3aa: CASSWGLTNTEAFF
d_gene: .
j_gene: TRBJ1-1
v_gene: TRBV5-1
abundance: .